A selection of T cell receptor beta chains follows, all from one sample in a study of control samples from healthy donors and cancer patients. Measured with immunoSEQ multiplex PCR; TCRdb has only the in-frame clones, and not every one. The sample has 20,000 to 25,000 clones; about 85% are singletons. The specimen was PBMCs. These receptors were obtained from a man between 60 and 75 years old with colorectal cancer. CDR3s include the opening cysteine and the closing phenylalanine or tryptophan. D genes are given only for firm matches. Only part of the rows carry a size: once, few, many, or a class if the clone is expanded.

j_call d_call v_call clone_size cdr3_aa cdr3_nt
TRBJ2-6 NA TRBV27 NA CASSFHRDPSGANVLTF TGTGCCAGCAGTTTTCACAGGGATCCCTCTGGGGCCAACGTCCTGACTTTC
TRBJ2-1 NA TRBV7-9 NA CASSLVGGRRAAIYEQFF TGTGCCAGCAGCTTAGTCGGGGGCAGGCGGGCAGCAATATATGAGCAGTTCTTC
TRBJ1-1 NA TRBV6-5 NA CASSYSRGLTEAFF TGTGCCAGCAGTTACTCTAGGGGCCTTACTGAAGCTTTCTTT
TRBJ1-1 NA TRBV2 few CASRDSNTEAFF TGTGCCAGCCGGGATTCAAACACTGAAGCTTTCTTT
TRBJ1-1 NA TRBV6-5 NA CASRFNQGNTEAFF TGTGCCAGCAGATTTAACCAGGGGAACACTGAAGCTTTCTTT
TRBJ1-3 TRBD1 TRBV2 once CASRQGLGNTIYF TGTGCCAGCAGACAGGGGCTGGGAAACACCATATATTTT
TRBJ1-5 NA TRBV19 NA CASSVGFYDNQPQHF TGTGCCAGTTCAGTCGGGTTTTATGACAATCAGCCCCAGCATTTT
TRBJ1-3 NA TRBV9 NA CASSPRDRGNTIYF TGTGCCAGCAGCCCACGGGACCGGGGAAACACCATATATTTT
TRBJ2-3 NA TRBV18 NA CASSPLAGITDTQYF TGTGCCAGCTCACCACTGGCCGGAATCACAGATACGCAGTATTTT
TRBJ2-3 NA TRBV5-6 once CASSKGVGGLSTDTQYF TGTGCCAGCAGTAAAGGGGTGGGTGGGCTTAGCACAGATACGCAGTATTTT
TRBJ2-1 TRBD1 TRBV6-1 NA CASSEWWDSSYNEQFF TGTGCCAGCAGTGAATGGTGGGACAGCTCCTACAATGAGCAGTTCTTC
TRBJ2-1 TRBD2 TRBV9 NA CASSGGAGGGSYNEQFF TGTGCCAGCAGCGGAGGGGCCGGGGGGGGCTCCTACAATGAGCAGTTCTTC
TRBJ1-6 TRBD1 TRBV9 NA CASSLSTGDNSPLHF TGTGCCAGCAGCCTTTCGACAGGGGATAATTCACCCCTCCACTTT
TRBJ2-1 NA TRBV19 NA CASSISPEGAYNEQFF TGTGCCAGTAGTATCTCCCCCGAGGGGGCCTACAATGAGCAGTTCTTC
TRBJ2-2 NA TRBV4-3 NA CASSQEGRNTGELFF TGCGCCAGCAGCCAAGAAGGACGGAACACCGGGGAGCTGTTTTTT
TRBJ2-2 TRBD1 TRBV24-1 NA CATSEPDRAGNTGELFF TGTGCCACCAGTGAACCAGACAGGGCAGGGAACACCGGGGAGCTGTTTTTT
TRBJ1-5 NA TRBV6-5 NA CASSYDENQPQHF TGTGCCAGCAGTTACGATGAGAATCAGCCCCAGCATTTT
TRBJ1-1 NA TRBV5-5 NA CASSLGEQITEAFF TGTGCCAGCAGCTTGGGGGAACAGATCACTGAAGCTTTCTTT
TRBJ1-4 NA TRBV7-6 NA CASSLEGGANEKLFF TGTGCCAGCAGCTTAGAGGGGGGAGCTAATGAAAAACTGTTTTTT
TRBJ1-2 TRBD1 TRBV11-2 once CASSLDRKSSGYTF TGTGCCAGCAGCTTGGACAGGAAGTCATCTGGCTACACCTTC
TRBJ1-1 NA TRBV10-3 NA CATNLAVNTEAFF TGTGCCACCAATCTAGCCGTGAACACTGAAGCTTTCTTT